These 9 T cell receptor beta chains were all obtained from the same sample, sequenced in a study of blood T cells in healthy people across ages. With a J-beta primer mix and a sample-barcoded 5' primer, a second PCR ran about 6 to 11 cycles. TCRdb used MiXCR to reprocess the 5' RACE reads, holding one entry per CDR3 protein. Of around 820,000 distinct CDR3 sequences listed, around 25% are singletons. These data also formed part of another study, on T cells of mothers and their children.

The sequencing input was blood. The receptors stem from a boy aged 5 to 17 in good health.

The CDR3 bases are TGTGCCAGCAGGGACGGCGTTGGGCTAGAGACCCAGTACTTC. It encodes CASRDGVGLETQYF. The chain combines TRBV7-9 with TRBJ2-5; D gene ambiguous. The germline gives CDR1 SEHNR, CDR2 FQNEAQ (reference sequence). There are 14 residues in the CDR3. The V and J ends lost 6 bases and 4 bases respectively, with 15 bases between them.

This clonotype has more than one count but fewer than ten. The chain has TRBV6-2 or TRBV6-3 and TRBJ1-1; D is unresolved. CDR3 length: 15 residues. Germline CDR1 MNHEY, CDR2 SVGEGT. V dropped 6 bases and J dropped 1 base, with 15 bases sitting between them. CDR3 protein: CASSPIGRPNTEAFF. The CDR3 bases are TGTGCCAGCAGCCCAATCGGACGGCCGAACACTGAAGCTTTCTTT.

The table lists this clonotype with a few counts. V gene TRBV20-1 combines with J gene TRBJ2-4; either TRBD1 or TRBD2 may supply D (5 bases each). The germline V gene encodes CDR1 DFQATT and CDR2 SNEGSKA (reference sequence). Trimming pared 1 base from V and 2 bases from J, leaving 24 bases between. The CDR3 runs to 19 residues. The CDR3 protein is CSARASVSRDVFPKNIQYF. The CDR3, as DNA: TGCAGTGCTAGAGCCTCAGTAAGCCGGGACGTCTTTCCCAAAAACATTCAGTACTTC.

This CDR3 is CASSDPGQGLAEAFF. The CDR3 DNA reads as TGTGCCAGCAGTGACCCCGGGCAGGGGCTCGCTGAAGCTTTCTTT. The chain employs TRBV2 and TRBJ1-1, with D tentatively TRBD1 (6 bases). Per the germline V gene, CDR1 is SNHLY and CDR2 is FYNNEI. Trimming removed 3 bases at V and 6 bases at J, with 17 bases between. The CDR3 spans 15 residues. The full variable domain, completed using reference TRBV2 and TRBJ1-1, is EPEVTQTPSHQVTQMGQEVILRCVPISNHLYFYWYRQILGQKVEFLVSFYNNEISEKSEIFDDQFSVERPDGSNFTLKIRSTKLEDSAMYFCASSDPGQGLAEAFFGQGTRLTVV.

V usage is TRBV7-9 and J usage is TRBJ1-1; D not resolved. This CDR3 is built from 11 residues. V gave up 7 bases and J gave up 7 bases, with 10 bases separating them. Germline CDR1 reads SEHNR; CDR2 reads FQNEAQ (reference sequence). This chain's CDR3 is CASTKAVEAFF. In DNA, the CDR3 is TGTGCCAGCACCAAAGCCGTTGAAGCTTTCTTT.

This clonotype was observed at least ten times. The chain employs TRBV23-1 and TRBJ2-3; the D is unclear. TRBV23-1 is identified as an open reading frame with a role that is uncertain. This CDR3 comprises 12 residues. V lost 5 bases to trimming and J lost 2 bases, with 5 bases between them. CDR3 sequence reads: CASSYTTDTQYF. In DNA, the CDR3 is TGCGCCAGCAGTTATACCACAGATACGCAGTATTTT.

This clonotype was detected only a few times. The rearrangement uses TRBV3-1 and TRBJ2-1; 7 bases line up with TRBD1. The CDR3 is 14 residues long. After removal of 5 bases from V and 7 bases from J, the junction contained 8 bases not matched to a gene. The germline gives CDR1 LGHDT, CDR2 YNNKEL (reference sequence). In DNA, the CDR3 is TGTGCCAGCAGCAAGAGGACAGGACCTAATGAGCAGTTCTTC. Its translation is CASSKRTGPNEQFF.

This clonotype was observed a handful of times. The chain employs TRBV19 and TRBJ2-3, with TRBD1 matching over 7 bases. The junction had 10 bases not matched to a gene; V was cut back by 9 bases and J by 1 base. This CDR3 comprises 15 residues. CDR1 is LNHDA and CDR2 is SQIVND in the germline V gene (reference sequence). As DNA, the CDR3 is TGTGCCAGCATGACAGGGCGTCTCGGCACAGATACGCAGTATTTT. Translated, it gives CASMTGRLGTDTQYF.

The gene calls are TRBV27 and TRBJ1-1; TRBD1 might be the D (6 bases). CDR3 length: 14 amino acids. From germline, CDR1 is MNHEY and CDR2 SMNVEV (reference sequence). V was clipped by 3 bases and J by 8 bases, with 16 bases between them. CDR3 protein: CASSFGGPQGEAFF. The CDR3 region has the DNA TGTGCCAGCAGTTTTGGGGGGCCCCAGGGGGAAGCTTTCTTT.